The clone carrying this T cell receptor beta chain showed up just once. Its cognate antigen is unknown. The data stem from a study of CD8+ T cells in alopecia areata. Extraction of RNA preceded its reverse transcription into cDNA, which served as the sequencing template. Repertoires were generated with immunoSEQ multiplex PCR, while TCRdb's copy carries only in-frame clones and drops some. The table has about 42,000 clones, roughly two thirds seen once; the top ten hold roughly 22%. Whole-study findings and limits: Both scalp clonality and the expanded CD8+ clones among the top 100 showed a significant decrease with tofacitinib. As there was one nonresponder, how baseline CD8+ expansion relates to response remains uncertain. TCR sharing across patients was less clear than in mice, possibly HLA-related.

The germline gives CDR1 LNHDA, CDR2 SQIVND (reference sequence). The CDR3 consists of 13 residues. Trimming took 7 bases from V and 3 from J, leaving 10 bases between them. As for treatment: oral pan-JAK inhibitor, 5-10 mg twice daily. Sequenced material: CD8+ T cells sorted from blood, taken at week 4, from a patient treated with tofacitinib. This chain joins TRBV19 and TRBJ1-5, with D possibly TRBD1 on 6 matching bases. This receptor was identified in a human donor with alopecia areata. The chain's CDR3 is CASNPGVNQPQHF. The CDR3 DNA reads as TGTGCCAGTAATCCAGGGGTCAATCAGCCCCAGCATTTT.